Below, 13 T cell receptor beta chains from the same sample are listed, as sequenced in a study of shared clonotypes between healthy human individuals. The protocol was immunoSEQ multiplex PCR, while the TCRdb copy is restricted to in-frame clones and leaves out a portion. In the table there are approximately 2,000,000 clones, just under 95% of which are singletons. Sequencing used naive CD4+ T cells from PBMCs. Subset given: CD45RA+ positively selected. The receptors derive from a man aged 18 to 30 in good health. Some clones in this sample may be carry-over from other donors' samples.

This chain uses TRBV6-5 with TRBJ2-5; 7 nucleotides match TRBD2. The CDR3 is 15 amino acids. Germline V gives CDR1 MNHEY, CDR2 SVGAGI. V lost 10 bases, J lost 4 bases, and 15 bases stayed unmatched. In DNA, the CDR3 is TGTGCCACCCGGCGGGCGGGAGTTGGGGGAGAGACCCAGTACTTC. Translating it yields CATRRAGVGGETQYF.

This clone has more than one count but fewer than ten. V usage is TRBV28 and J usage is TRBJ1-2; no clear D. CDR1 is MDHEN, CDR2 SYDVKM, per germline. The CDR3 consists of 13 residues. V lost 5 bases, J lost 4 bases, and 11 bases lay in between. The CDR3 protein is CASSAQSIYGYTF. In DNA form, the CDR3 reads TGTGCCAGCAGTGCCCAGTCAATCTATGGCTACACCTTC.

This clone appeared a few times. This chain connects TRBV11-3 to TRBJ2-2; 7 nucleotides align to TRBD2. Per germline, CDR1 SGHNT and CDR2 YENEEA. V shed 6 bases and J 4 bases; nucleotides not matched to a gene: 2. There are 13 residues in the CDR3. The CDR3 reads CASSGGGTGELFF. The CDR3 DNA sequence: TGTGCCAGCAGTGGCGGGGGCACCGGGGAGCTGTTTTTT.

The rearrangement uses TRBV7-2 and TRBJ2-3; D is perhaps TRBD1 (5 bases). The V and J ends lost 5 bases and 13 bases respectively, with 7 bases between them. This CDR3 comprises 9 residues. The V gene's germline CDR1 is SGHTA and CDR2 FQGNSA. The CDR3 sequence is CASSGHKYF. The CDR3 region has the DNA TGTGCCAGCAGCGGACATAAGTATTTT.

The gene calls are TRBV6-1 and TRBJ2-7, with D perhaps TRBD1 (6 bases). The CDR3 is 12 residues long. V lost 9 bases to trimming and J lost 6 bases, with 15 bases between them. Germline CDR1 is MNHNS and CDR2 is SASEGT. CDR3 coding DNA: TGTGCCAGTTTACTCACAGGGTTCGAGCAGTACTTC. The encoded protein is CASLLTGFEQYF.

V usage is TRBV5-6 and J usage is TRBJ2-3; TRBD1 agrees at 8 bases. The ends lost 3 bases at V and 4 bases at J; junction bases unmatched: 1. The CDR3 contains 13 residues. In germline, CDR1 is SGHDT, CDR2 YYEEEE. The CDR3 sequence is CASSSQGADTQYF. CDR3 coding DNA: TGTGCCAGCAGCTCACAGGGGGCAGATACGCAGTATTTT.

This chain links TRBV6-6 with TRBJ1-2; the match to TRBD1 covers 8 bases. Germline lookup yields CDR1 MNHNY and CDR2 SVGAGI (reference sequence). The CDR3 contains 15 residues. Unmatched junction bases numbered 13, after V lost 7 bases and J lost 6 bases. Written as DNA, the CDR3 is TGTGCCAGCAATCGAGAGGGGGGGACAGGACATGGCTACACCTTC. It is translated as CASNREGGTGHGYTF.

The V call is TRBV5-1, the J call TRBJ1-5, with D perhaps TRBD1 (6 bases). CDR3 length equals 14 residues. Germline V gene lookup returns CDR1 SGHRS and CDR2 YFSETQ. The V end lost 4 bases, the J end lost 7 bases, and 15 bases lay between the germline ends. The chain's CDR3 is CASSLGGEFQPQHF. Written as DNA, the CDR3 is TGCGCCAGCAGCCTAGGGGGGGAGTTCCAGCCCCAGCATTTT.

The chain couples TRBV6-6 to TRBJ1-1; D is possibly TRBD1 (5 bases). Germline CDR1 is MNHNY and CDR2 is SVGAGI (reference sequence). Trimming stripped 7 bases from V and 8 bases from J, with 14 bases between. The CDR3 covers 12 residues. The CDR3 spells CASNNGAGEAFF. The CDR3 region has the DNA TGTGCCAGCAACAACGGGGCAGGCGAAGCTTTCTTT.

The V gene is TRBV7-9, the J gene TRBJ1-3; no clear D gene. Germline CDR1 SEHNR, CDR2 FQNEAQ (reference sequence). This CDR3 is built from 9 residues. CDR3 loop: CGAGNTIYF. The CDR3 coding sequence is TGTGGAGCCGGAAACACCATATATTTT.

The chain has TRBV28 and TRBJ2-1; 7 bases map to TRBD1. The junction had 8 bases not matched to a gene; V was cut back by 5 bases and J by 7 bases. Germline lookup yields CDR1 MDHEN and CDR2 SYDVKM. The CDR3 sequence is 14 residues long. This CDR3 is CASSLGQRSNEQFF. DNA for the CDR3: TGTGCCAGCAGTCTGGGACAGCGAAGTAATGAGCAGTTCTTC.

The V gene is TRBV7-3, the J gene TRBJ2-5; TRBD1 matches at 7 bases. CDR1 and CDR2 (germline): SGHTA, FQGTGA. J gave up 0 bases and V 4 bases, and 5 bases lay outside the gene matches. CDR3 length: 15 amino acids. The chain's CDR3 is CASSSTGTYQETQYF. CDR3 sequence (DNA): TGTGCCAGCAGCTCGACAGGGACGTACCAAGAGACCCAGTACTTC.

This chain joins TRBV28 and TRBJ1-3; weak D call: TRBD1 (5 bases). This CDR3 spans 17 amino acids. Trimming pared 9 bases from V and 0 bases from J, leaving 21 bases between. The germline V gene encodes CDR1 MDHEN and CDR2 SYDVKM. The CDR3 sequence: CASYGGGMPNSGNTIYF. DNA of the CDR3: TGTGCCAGTTACGGGGGAGGGATGCCCAACTCTGGAAACACCATATATTTT.